A selection of T cell receptor beta chains follows, all from one sample in a study of response to subunit inactivated influenza vaccine. From the RT-PCR reads, TCRdb called clonotypes with MiXCR, one entry per CDR3 protein. The data show 650,000 to 800,000 distinct CDR3 sequences, with roughly 13% seen just once and around 7.3% held by the top ten. The sequenced sample was PBMCs from blood, obtained approximately 15 days before vaccination. These receptor sequences come from a man aged 50-60 years who received an inactivated influenza vaccine. Each CDR3 is given with its conserved first and last residue. The order of the fields is CDR3 DNA, CDR3 protein, V gene, J gene, D gene, clone size. The D gene is left open where the match is weak. Size values are once, few and many counts, or a class for expanded clones, and some rows have none.

TGTGCCAGCATTAAGTCAGGGGGCGTCGTCACCGGGGAGCTGTTTTTT	CASIKSGGVVTGELFF	TRBV12-3/TRBV12-4	TRBJ2-2	TRBD1	.
TGCAGTGCTAGAGATCGGGACGAGCGGGGCTACAATGAGCAGTTCTTC	CSARDRDERGYNEQFF	TRBV20-1	TRBJ2-1	TRBD2	many
TGTGCCAGCAGATTAGGTGCGAACACCGGGGAGCTGTTTTTT	CASRLGANTGELFF	TRBV27	TRBJ2-2	.	.
TGTGCCAGCAGCTTAGCGGGGGGCACAGATACGCAGTATTTT	CASSLAGGTDTQYF	TRBV7-9	TRBJ2-3	.	many
TGTGCCAGCAGCCTACGGACAGGGTCTCTCACAGATACGCAGTATTTT	CASSLRTGSLTDTQYF	TRBV7-9	TRBJ2-3	TRBD1	few
TGTGCCATCGGCTCTAGTCCCGGGACAGGGAACCAAGAGACCCAGTACTTC	CAIGSSPGTGNQETQYF	TRBV10-3	TRBJ2-5	TRBD1	.
TGCGCCAGCAGCGGGGGGGGGCCGGGTGAGCAGTTCTTC	CASSGGGPGEQFF	TRBV5-1	TRBJ2-1	.	.
TGTGACAGCAGCGTAGCTACTAGGGGGGGCCGGGAGACCCAGTACTTC	CDSSVATRGGRETQYF	TRBV9	TRBJ2-5	.	.
TGCAGTGCTAGTAACTGGGGCTCACGGGGGACCCAGTACTTC	CSASNWGSRGTQYF	TRBV20-1	TRBJ2-5	.	few
TGTGCCAGCAGCTTGGGGCCAGGCCTTCCCGGTGGAGCTTTCTTT	CASSLGPGLPGGAFF	TRBV5-5	TRBJ1-1	.	.
TGCGCCAGCAGCCAAATAGCGGGGGGGAACAATGAGCAGTTCTTC	CASSQIAGGNNEQFF	TRBV5-1	TRBJ2-1	TRBD2	.
TGTGCCAGCAGTCTACAAACCGGACTAGCGGGGGCGCACTCCTACGAGCAGTACTTC	CASSLQTGLAGAHSYEQYF	TRBV28	TRBJ2-7	TRBD2	.
TGTGCCAGCAGACCATCGCCTATTAGCGAAGAGCAGTACTTC	CASRPSPISEEQYF	TRBV7-6	TRBJ2-7	.	few
TGTGCCAGCAGACTAGCGGGAGTCGACAATGAGCAGTTCTTC	CASRLAGVDNEQFF	TRBV2	TRBJ2-1	TRBD2	.
TGCGCCAGCAGCCAGAGGTCCCTCGGCACAGATACGCAGTATTTT	CASSQRSLGTDTQYF	TRBV4-1	TRBJ2-3	.	few
TGTGCCAGCAGCTTAGCTAGGGTGATCACAGATACGCAGTATTTT	CASSLARVITDTQYF	TRBV7-2	TRBJ2-3	.	few
TGTGCCAGCAGTTTCCCGGGACAGGGTGGCTACACCTTC	CASSFPGQGGYTF	TRBV6-2/TRBV6-3	TRBJ1-2	TRBD1	many
TGTGCCAGCAGCCAATGGGACAGGACCTACGAGCAGTACTTC	CASSQWDRTYEQYF	TRBV3-1	TRBJ2-7	TRBD1	.
TGTGCCAGCAGTTTCGGACCCCAGAGGAGCTATGGCTACACCTTC	CASSFGPQRSYGYTF	TRBV12-3/TRBV12-4	TRBJ1-2	.	few
TGTGCCAGCAGCCTAGGACTAGTGGGGTTGAATGAGCAGTTCTTC	CASSLGLVGLNEQFF	TRBV3-1	TRBJ2-1	TRBD2	.
TGTGCCAGCAGCTTGGGACTAGCGGGAGTTGCGAATACGCAGTATTTT	CASSLGLAGVANTQYF	TRBV5-6	TRBJ2-3	TRBD2	.
TGTGCCAGCAGCTTAAAAGGGTATAGCAATCAGCCCCAGCATTTT	CASSLKGYSNQPQHF	TRBV7-8	TRBJ1-5	.	few
TGCGCCAGCAGCCAAGAGAGGGGCCCGGGACTAGCGTATACTAGCACAGATACGCAGTATTTT	CASSQERGPGLAYTSTDTQYF	TRBV4-1	TRBJ2-3	TRBD2	.
TGTGCCAGCAGTTCAGGCCTACAGGGGCCGAATGGCTACACCTTC	CASSSGLQGPNGYTF	TRBV27	TRBJ1-2	TRBD1	few
TGTGCCAGCAGGGGGGACGTTGGCGGGGAAAAACTGTTTTTT	CASRGDVGGEKLFF	TRBV28	TRBJ1-4	.	.
TGCGCCAGCAGCGAACGGATGCCCCAAGAGACCCAGTACTTC	CASSERMPQETQYF	TRBV5-1	TRBJ2-5	.	many
TGTGCCAGCAGTCGATCGTTAAAGCGGGACAGCGCCATGGGAAACACCATATATTTT	CASSRSLKRDSAMGNTIYF	TRBV28	TRBJ1-3	TRBD1	few
TGTGCCAGCAGCTTATCCGGGACACTTGCGGGAGAGACCCAGTACTTC	CASSLSGTLAGETQYF	TRBV7-2	TRBJ2-5	.	few
TGTGCCACCAGTGGCCCCCCCGGGACAGGGATGGAAGAGACCCAGTACTTC	CATSGPPGTGMEETQYF	TRBV24-1	TRBJ2-5	TRBD1	.
TGCGCCAGCAGCCAAGATATGGGGGAGCAGTTCTTC	CASSQDMGEQFF	TRBV4-3	TRBJ2-1	.	.
TGCAGTGCCCCAGGGGAACTCTACAATGAGCAGTTCTTC	CSAPGELYNEQFF	TRBV20-1	TRBJ2-1	.	.
TGTGCCAGCACCGCGACAGGGGTGGCCTACGAGCAGTACTTC	CASTATGVAYEQYF	TRBV7-8	TRBJ2-7	TRBD1	few
TGCAGTGCCCCAACGGGAGGTAGCGGGACCATCTACAATGAGCAGTTCTTC	CSAPTGGSGTIYNEQFF	TRBV20-1	TRBJ2-1	TRBD2	few
TGCAGTGCTAGAGATTTAATGGGGGAGGAAAAACTGTTTTTT	CSARDLMGEEKLFF	TRBV20-1	TRBJ1-4	.	.
TGTGCCATCAGAACTGCGGGGGGGCCGGGTGAGCAGTTCTTC	CAIRTAGGPGEQFF	TRBV10-3	TRBJ2-1	TRBD2	.
TGTGCCATTAGGGACGTTTATGGCTACACCTTC	CAIRDVYGYTF	TRBV10-3	TRBJ1-2	.	.
TGTGCCAGCAGCCCGAGTGGGACTGTGGGGTTCTTC	CASSPSGTVGFF	TRBV7-9	TRBJ2-1	.	few
TGTGCCAGCAGTTTTGGGACAGACCATAGCAATCAGCCCCAGCATTTT	CASSFGTDHSNQPQHF	TRBV6-2/TRBV6-3	TRBJ1-5	TRBD1	many
TGCAGTGCTAGAGGGGTACTGAACAATGAGCAGTTCTTC	CSARGVLNNEQFF	TRBV20-1	TRBJ2-1	.	.
TGCAGTGCTACCGGGACTAGCGCTTACAATGAGCAGTTCTTC	CSATGTSAYNEQFF	TRBV20-1	TRBJ2-1	TRBD2	.